The 8 T cell receptor beta chains reported below all come from one sample, sequenced in a study of blood T cell repertoires in COVID-19. Produced via immunoSEQ multiplex PCR; TCRdb's table is partial and in-frame only. Of around 100,000 clones in the sample, about 87% are singletons; the top ten hold over 15%. Sequenced: peripheral blood. The receptor source for this set is a human donor in a cohort sampled during active COVID-19.

The genes are TRBV4-3 and TRBJ2-2; 10 nucleotides line up with TRBD2. The CDR3 contains 18 residues. Losses at the gene ends were 0 bases for V and 5 bases for J; bases not matched to a gene: 9. Germline V gene data show CDR1 as LGHNA and CDR2 as YSLEER. In DNA form, the CDR3 reads TGCGCCAGCAGCCAAGATTTAGGAAGCGGGAGGGTAACCGGGGAGCTGTTTTTT. Its translation: CASSQDLGSGRVTGELFF.

This rearrangement joins TRBV5-6 to TRBJ1-1; D gene uncertain. With 0 bases removed from V and 7 bases from J, the gap between germline ends came to 4 bases. CDR1 and CDR2 from the germline V gene are SGHDT and YYEEEE. The CDR3 loop spans 11 amino acids. CDR3 coding DNA: TGTGCCAGCAGCTTGGGCAGTGAAGCTTTCTTT. Amino acids: CASSLGSEAFF.

This clone was seen a few times. This chain uses TRBV5-6 with TRBJ1-5, with 7 bases identical to TRBD1. Losses at the gene ends were 0 bases for V and 1 base for J; bases not matched to a gene: 10. Germline assignment: CDR1 SGHDT and CDR2 YYEEEE. The CDR3 runs to 18 residues. The DNA of the CDR3 is TGTGCCAGCAGCTTGGCCCATGGAGGGGGCGAGAGCAATCAGCCCCAGCATTTT. Protein sequence: CASSLAHGGGESNQPQHF.

The V call is TRBV7-8, the J call TRBJ1-6; D not resolved. There are 15 residues in the CDR3. Germline CDR1 SGHVS, CDR2 FQNEAQ. The V and J ends lost 5 bases and 0 bases respectively, with 8 bases between them. The CDR3 region has the DNA TGTGCCAGCAGCCCCGAGAGCTCCTATAATTCACCCCTCCACTTT. Protein sequence: CASSPESSYNSPLHF.

The V call is TRBV5-8, the J call TRBJ2-7; 9 nucleotides line up with TRBD1. In germline, CDR1 is SGHTS, CDR2 YDEGEE. The CDR3 runs 14 residues. V lost 0 bases and J lost 4; bases outside the gene matches: 2. The chain's CDR3 is CASSLDRGPYEQYF. The CDR3 coding sequence is TGTGCCAGCAGCTTGGACAGGGGGCCTTACGAGCAGTACTTC.

The chain links TRBV4-1 to TRBJ1-6; 7 bases align to TRBD1. This CDR3 region has 16 residues. Germline V gene lookup returns CDR1 MGHRA and CDR2 YSYEKL. Trimming cost V 0 bases and J 9 bases; bases outside gene matches: 8. DNA of the CDR3: TGCGCCAGCAGCCAAGAAAAGACAGGGCCGACTTCACCCCTCCACTTT. Protein sequence: CASSQEKTGPTSPLHF.

V and J are TRBV10-2 and TRBJ1-6; 8 nucleotides align to TRBD1. J gave up 9 bases and V 7 bases, and 11 bases lay outside the gene matches. The CDR3 is 15 residues long. Germline V CDR1 and CDR2: WSHSY, SAAADI. This CDR3 is CASTLDRVRGSPLHF. CDR3 bases: TGCGCCAGCACCCTGGACAGGGTGAGGGGTTCACCCCTCCACTTT.

This chain joins TRBV28 and TRBJ1-6; weak D call: TRBD1 (6 bases). The germline V gene has CDR1 MDHEN and CDR2 SYDVKM. V lost 6 bases, J lost 8 bases, and 14 bases lay in between. The CDR3 runs 14 residues. The CDR3 DNA is TGTGCCAGCAGCCCAGACAGGTCTTATTCACCCCTCCACTTT. This encodes CASSPDRSYSPLHF.